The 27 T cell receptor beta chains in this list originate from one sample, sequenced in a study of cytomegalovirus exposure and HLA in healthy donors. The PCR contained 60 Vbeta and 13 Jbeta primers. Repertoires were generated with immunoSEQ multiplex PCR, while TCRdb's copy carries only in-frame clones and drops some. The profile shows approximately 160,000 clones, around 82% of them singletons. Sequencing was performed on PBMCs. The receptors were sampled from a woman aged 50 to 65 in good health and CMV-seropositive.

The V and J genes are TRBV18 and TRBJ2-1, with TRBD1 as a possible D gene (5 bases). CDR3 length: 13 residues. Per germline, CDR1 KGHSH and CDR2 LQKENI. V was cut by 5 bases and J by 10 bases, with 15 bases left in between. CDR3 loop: CASSAGPGWEQFF. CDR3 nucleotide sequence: TGTGCCAGCTCAGCAGGGCCGGGTTGGGAGCAGTTCTTC.

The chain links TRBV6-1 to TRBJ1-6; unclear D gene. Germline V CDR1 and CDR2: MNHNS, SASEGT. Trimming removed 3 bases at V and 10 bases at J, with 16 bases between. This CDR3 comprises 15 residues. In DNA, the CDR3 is TGTGCCAGCAGTGAGGTGGAGAACTTCAAGTCACCCCTCCACTTT. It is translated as CASSEVENFKSPLHF.

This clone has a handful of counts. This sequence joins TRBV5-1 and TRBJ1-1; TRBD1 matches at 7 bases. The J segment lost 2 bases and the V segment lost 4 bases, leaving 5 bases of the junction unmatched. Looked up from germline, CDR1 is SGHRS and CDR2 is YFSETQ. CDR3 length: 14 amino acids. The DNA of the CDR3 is TGCGCCAGCAGCGTTGACAGGGTCAACACTGAAGCTTTCTTT. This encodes CASSVDRVNTEAFF.

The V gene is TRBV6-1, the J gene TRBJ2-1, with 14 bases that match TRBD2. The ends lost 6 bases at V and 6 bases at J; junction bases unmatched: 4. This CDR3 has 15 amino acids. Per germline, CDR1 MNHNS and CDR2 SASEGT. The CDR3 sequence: CASSPGTSGGNEQFF. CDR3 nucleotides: TGTGCCAGCAGCCCCGGGACTAGCGGGGGCAATGAGCAGTTCTTC.

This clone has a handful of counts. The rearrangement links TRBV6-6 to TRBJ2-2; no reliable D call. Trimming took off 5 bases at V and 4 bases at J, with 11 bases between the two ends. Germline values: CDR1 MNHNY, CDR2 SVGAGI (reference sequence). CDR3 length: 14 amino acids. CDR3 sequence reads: CASSPLRVTGELFF. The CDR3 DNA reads TGTGCCAGCAGTCCCCTCCGGGTCACCGGGGAGCTGTTTTTT.

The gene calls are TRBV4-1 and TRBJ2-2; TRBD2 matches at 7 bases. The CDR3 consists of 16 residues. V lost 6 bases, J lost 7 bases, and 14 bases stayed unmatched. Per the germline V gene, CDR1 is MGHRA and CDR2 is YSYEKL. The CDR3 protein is CASSHRGGTPSGELFF. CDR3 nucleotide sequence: TGCGCCAGCAGTCACCGGGGAGGGACCCCCAGCGGGGAGCTGTTTTTT.

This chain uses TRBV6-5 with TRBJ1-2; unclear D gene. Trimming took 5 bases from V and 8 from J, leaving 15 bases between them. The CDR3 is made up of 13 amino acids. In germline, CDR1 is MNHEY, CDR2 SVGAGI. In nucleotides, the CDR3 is TGTGCCAGCAGTCAACGCGGGGTTAGGGGCTACACCTTC. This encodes CASSQRGVRGYTF.

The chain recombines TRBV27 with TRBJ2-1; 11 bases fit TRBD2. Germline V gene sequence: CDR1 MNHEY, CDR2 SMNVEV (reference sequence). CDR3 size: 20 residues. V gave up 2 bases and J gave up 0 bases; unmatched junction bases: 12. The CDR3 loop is CASSLRVAGGLRSSYNEQFF. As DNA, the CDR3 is TGTGCCAGCAGTTTAAGAGTAGCGGGGGGGCTCAGGAGCTCCTACAATGAGCAGTTCTTC.

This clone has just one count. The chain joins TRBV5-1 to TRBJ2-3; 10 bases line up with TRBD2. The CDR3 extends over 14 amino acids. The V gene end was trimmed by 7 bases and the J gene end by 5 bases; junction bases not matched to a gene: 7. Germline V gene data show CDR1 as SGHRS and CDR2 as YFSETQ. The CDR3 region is CASGLGTSVDTQYF. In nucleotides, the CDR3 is TGCGCCAGCGGCCTCGGGACTAGCGTAGATACGCAGTATTTT.

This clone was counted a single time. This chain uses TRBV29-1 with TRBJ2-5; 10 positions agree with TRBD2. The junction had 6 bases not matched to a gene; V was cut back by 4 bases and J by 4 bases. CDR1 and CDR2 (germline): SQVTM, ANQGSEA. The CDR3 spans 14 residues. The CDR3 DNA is TGCAGCGTTGCTAGCGGGGGAAGAAGAGAGACCCAGTACTTC. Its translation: CSVASGGRRETQYF. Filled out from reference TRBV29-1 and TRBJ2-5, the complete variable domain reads SAVISQKPSRDICQRGTSLTIQCQVDSQVTMMFWYRQQPGQSLTLIATANQGSEATYESGFVIDKFPISRPNLTFSTLTVSNMSPEDSSIYLCSVASGGRRETQYFGPGTRLLVL.

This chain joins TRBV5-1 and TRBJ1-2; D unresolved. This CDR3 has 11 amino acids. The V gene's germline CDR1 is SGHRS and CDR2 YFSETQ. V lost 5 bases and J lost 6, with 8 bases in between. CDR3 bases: TGCGCCAGCAGGGCTCAGGATGGCTACACCTTC. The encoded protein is CASRAQDGYTF.

The CDR3 region is CAWQGDSYEQYF. DNA for the CDR3: TGTGCCTGGCAGGGGGACTCCTACGAGCAGTACTTC. The rearrangement uses TRBV30 and TRBJ2-7; 7 positions agree with TRBD1. The CDR3 runs to 12 residues. CDR1 and CDR2 (germline): GTSNPN, SVGIG (reference sequence). With V trimmed by 5 bases and J by 0 bases, 1 base remained unmatched. Using reference TRBV30 and TRBJ2-7 for the parts outside the CDR3, the full variable domain is SQTIHQWPATLVQPVGSPLSLECTVEGTSNPNLYWYRQAAGRGLQLLFYSVGIGQISSEVPQNLSASRPQDRQFILSSKKLLLSDSGFYLCAWQGDSYEQYFGPGTRLTVT.

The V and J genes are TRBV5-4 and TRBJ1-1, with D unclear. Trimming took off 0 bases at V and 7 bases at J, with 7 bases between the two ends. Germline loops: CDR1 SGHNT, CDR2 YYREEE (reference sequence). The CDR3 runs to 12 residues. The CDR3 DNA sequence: TGTGCCAGCAGCTTGGACAGATTTGAAGCTTTCTTT. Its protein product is CASSLDRFEAFF.

CDR3 protein: CASSGTGNQPQHF. The CDR3 DNA is TGTGCCAGCAGTGGGACAGGCAATCAGCCCCAGCATTTT. The chain recombines TRBV2 with TRBJ1-5, with D perhaps matching TRBD1 (6 bases). This CDR3 spans 13 amino acids. V lost 4 bases and J 2 bases, leaving 6 bases between the germline ends. Germline V gene sequence: CDR1 SNHLY, CDR2 FYNNEI.

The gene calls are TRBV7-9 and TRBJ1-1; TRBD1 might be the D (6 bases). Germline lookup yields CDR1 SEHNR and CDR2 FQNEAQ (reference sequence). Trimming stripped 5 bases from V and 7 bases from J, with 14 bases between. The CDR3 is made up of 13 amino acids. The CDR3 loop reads CASSREQGGEAFF. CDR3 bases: TGTGCCAGCAGCCGAGAACAGGGCGGTGAAGCTTTCTTT.

The CDR3 DNA follows: TGTGCCAGCAGAAAATTATGGGAGACCTATGGCTACACCTTC. Translating gives CASRKLWETYGYTF. The chain recombines TRBV6-5 with TRBJ1-2; no firm D call. Trimming took off 6 bases at V and 4 bases at J, with 15 bases between the two ends. CDR3 size: 14 residues. The germline V gene has CDR1 MNHEY and CDR2 SVGAGI.

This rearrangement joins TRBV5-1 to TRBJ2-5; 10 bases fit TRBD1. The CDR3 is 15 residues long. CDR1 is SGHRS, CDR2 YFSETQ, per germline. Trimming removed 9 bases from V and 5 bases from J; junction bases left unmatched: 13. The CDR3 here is CATLPTGGRGETQYF. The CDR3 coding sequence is TGCGCCACCCTACCGACAGGGGGCAGGGGGGAGACCCAGTACTTC.

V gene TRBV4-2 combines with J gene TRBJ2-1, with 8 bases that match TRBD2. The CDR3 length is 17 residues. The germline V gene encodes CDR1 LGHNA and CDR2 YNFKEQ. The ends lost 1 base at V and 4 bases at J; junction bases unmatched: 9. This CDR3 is CASSQAQARGAYNEQFF. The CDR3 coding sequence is TGTGCCAGCAGCCAAGCCCAGGCGCGGGGGGCATACAATGAGCAGTTCTTC.

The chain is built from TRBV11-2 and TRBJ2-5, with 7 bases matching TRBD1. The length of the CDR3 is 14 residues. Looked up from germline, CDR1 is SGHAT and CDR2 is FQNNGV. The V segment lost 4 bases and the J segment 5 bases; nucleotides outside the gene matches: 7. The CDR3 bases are TGTGCCAGCAGCTCAGGACAGGTGAAGGAGACCCAGTACTTC. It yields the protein CASSSGQVKETQYF.

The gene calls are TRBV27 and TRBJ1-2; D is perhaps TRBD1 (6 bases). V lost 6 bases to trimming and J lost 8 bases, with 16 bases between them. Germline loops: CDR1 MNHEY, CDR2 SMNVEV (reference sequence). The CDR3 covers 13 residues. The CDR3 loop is CASSLNRASGYTF. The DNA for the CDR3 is TGTGCCAGCAGCCTCAACAGGGCATCCGGCTACACCTTC.

The CDR3 sequence is CASSVGHKSSGNTIYF. The DNA of the CDR3 is TGTGCCAGCAGCGTAGGTCACAAAAGCTCTGGAAACACCATATATTTT. J is TRBJ1-3 and V is TRBV9; D gene unclear. CDR1 is SGDLS, CDR2 YYNGEE, per germline. This CDR3 spans 16 amino acids. Trimming left V 0 bases short and J 0 bases short, with 10 bases between. Together with reference TRBV9 and TRBJ1-3, the CDR3 gives the full variable domain: DSGVTQTPKHLITATGQRVTLRCSPRSGDLSVYWYQQSLDQGLQFLIQYYNGEERAKGNILERFSAQQFPDLHSELNLSSLELGDSALYFCASSVGHKSSGNTIYFGEGSWLTVV.

CDR3 sequence: CASRDTSGGETQYF. The CDR3 bases are TGCGCCAGCCGAGATACTAGCGGGGGAGAGACCCAGTACTTC. The rearrangement links TRBV5-1 to TRBJ2-5, with TRBD2 matching 11 bases. This CDR3 contains 14 residues. The trim removed 7 bases at V and 4 bases at J, leaving 6 bases unmatched. Per the germline V gene, CDR1 is SGHRS and CDR2 is YFSETQ.

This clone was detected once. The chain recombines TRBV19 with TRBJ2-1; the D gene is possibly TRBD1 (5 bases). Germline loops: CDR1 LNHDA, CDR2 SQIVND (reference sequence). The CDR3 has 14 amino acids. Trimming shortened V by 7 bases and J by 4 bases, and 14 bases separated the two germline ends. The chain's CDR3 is CASNPTGRYNEQFF. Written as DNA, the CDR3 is TGTGCCAGTAACCCCACAGGACGGTACAATGAGCAGTTCTTC.

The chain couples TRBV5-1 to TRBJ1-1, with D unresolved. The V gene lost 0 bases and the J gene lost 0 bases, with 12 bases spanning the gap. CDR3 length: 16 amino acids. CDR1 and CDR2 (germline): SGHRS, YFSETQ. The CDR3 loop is CASSLAGSSMNTEAFF. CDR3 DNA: TGCGCCAGCAGCTTGGCTGGTAGCAGTATGAACACTGAAGCTTTCTTT.

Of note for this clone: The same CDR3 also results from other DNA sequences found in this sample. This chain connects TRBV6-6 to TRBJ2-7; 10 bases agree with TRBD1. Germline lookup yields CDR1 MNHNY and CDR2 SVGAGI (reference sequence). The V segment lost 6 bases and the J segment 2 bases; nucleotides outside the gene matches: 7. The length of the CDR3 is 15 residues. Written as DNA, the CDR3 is TGTGCCAGCAGCCCACGACAGGGGGCGGCCTACGAGCAGTACTTC. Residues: CASSPRQGAAYEQYF.

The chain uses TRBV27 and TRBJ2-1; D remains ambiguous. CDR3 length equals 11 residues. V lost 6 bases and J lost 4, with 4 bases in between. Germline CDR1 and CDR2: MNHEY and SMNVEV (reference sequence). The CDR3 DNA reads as TGTGCCAGCAGCGGTTACAATGAGCAGTTCTTC. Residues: CASSGYNEQFF.

The CDR3 spells CASSLTENTEAFF. In DNA form, the CDR3 reads TGCGCCAGCAGCTTAACAGAGAACACTGAAGCTTTCTTT. J is TRBJ1-1 and V is TRBV4-1; D is unresolved. The ends were cut back, 5 bases at V and 1 base at J, with 8 bases in the middle. The CDR3 consists of 13 residues. The germline CDR1 and CDR2 sequences are MGHRA and YSYEKL.